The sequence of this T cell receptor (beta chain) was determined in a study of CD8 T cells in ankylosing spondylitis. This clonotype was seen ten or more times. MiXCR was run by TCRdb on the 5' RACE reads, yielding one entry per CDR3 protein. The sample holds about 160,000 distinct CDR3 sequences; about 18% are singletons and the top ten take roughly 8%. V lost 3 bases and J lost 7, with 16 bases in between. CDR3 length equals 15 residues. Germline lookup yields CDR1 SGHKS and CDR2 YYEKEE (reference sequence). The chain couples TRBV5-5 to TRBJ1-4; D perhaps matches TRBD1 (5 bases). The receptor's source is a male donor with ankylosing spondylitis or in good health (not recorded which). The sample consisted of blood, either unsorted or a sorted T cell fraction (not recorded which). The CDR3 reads CASSSVGEDSEKLFF. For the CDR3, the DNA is TGTGCCAGCAGCTCGGTGGGGGAAGACAGTGAAAAACTGTTTTTT.